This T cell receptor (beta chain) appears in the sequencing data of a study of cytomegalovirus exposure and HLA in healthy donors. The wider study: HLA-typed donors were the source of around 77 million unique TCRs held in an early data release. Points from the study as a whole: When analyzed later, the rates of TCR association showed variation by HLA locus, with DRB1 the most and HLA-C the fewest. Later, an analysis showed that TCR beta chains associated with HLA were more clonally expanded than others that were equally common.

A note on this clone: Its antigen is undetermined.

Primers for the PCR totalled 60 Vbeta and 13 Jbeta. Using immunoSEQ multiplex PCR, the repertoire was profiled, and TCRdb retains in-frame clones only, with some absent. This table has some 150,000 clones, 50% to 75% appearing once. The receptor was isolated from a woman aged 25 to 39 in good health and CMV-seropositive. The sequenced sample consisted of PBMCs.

The CDR3 DNA reads as TGTGCCAGCAGCCTATGGACTAGCGGGGTCAATGAGCAGTTCTTC. This sequence encodes CASSLWTSGVNEQFF. This rearrangement joins TRBV5-4 to TRBJ2-1; 12 bases are a match to TRBD2. The junction had 5 bases not matched to a gene; V was cut back by 4 bases and J by 6 bases. This CDR3 region has 15 residues. Per germline, CDR1 SGHNT and CDR2 YYREEE (reference sequence).